Each of the 32 T cell receptor beta chains below was sequenced from the same sample in a study of blood T cells in healthy people across ages. It was with a sample-barcoded 5' primer and a J-beta primer mix that a second PCR of roughly 6 to 11 cycles was run. TCRdb itself ran the 5' RACE reads through MiXCR, one entry per CDR3 protein. Of 800,000 to 950,000 distinct CDR3 sequences in the sample, 45% to 50% are singletons; the top ten hold roughly 13%. Sequencing used blood. The receptor set was obtained from a young man in good health.

The chain is built from TRBV9 and TRBJ1-4; 12 bases fit TRBD1. From germline, CDR1 is SGDLS and CDR2 YYNGEE. V lost 3 bases to trimming and J lost 7 bases; unmatched junction nucleotides: 7. The CDR3 runs 16 residues. The CDR3 is CASSGGGTGGVEKLFF. DNA for the CDR3: TGTGCCAGCAGCGGCGGGGGGACAGGGGGCGTTGAAAAACTGTTTTTT. Supplemented by reference TRBV9 and TRBJ1-4, the full variable domain reads DSGVTQTPKHLITATGQRVTLRCSPRSGDLSVYWYQQSLDQGLQFLIQYYNGEERAKGNILERFSAQQFPDLHSELNLSSLELGDSALYFCASSGGGTGGVEKLFFGSGTQLSVL.

This clonotype has just a few counts. For the CDR3, the DNA is TGCGCCAGCAGCTTGGAAATCGACGTGAACGAGCAGTACTTC. Translating gives CASSLEIDVNEQYF. The rearrangement uses TRBV5-1 and TRBJ2-7; D call uncertain. CDR3 length: 14 amino acids. The germline CDR1 and CDR2 sequences are SGHRS and YFSETQ. Trimming took off 0 bases at V and 5 bases at J, with 12 bases between the two ends.

This chain joins TRBV3-1 and TRBJ2-5, with TRBD2 identical over 14 bases. Matching the DNA end better, TRBJ2-7 makes the J call doubtful. Germline CDR1 reads LGHDT; CDR2 reads YNNKEL (reference sequence). The CDR3 runs to 15 residues. CDR3 DNA sequence: TGTGCCAGCAGCCCTGGACTAGCGGGGGGATACGAGCAGTACTTC. It codes for CASSPGLAGGYEQYF.

The rearrangement links TRBV6-5 to TRBJ2-7; either TRBD1 or TRBD2 may fit D (5 bases each). This CDR3 contains 14 residues. Looked up from germline, CDR1 is MNHEY and CDR2 is SVGAGI. Trimming cost V 6 bases and J 3 bases, with 15 bases left between them. The CDR3 spells CASSLGGSDYEQYF. CDR3 bases: TGTGCCAGCAGCCTTGGGGGTTCAGACTACGAGCAGTACTTC.

The rearrangement uses TRBV5-4 and TRBJ2-1; TRBD1 matches at 8 bases. Germline values: CDR1 SGHNT, CDR2 YYREEE (reference sequence). Germline trimming cut 4 bases from V and 4 bases from J; bases unmatched to any gene: 7. The CDR3 loop spans 15 amino acids. CDR3 sequence: CASSSMDRVYNEQFF. Written as DNA, the CDR3 is TGTGCCAGCAGCAGCATGGACAGGGTTTACAATGAGCAGTTCTTC.

The gene calls are TRBV7-2 and TRBJ1-2, with a weak D call TRBD1 (5 bases). The V and J ends lost 5 bases and 1 base respectively, with 14 bases between them. CDR1 and CDR2 (germline): SGHTA, FQGNSA. This CDR3 region has 15 residues. The CDR3 reads CASSQQGTYNYGYTF. The CDR3 nucleotides are TGTGCCAGCAGCCAACAAGGGACCTATAACTATGGCTACACCTTC.

This clonotype has more than one count but fewer than ten. The chain combines TRBV27 with TRBJ2-7, with D possibly matching TRBD1 (6 bases). The CDR3 is 14 residues long. Germline V gene sequence: CDR1 MNHEY, CDR2 SMNVEV (reference sequence). V lost 3 bases, J lost 3 bases, and 12 bases lay in between. CDR3 bases: TGTGCCAGCAGTTTGAGCAGGGACAACTACGAGCAGTACTTC. It yields the protein CASSLSRDNYEQYF.

The sample holds one count of this clonotype. The rearrangement links TRBV29-1 to TRBJ2-7, with 14 bases aligning to TRBD2. Germline CDR1 and CDR2: SQVTM and ANQGSEA. The CDR3 has 15 amino acids. The V gene end was trimmed by 6 bases and the J gene end by 7 bases; junction bases not matched to a gene: 11. CDR3 sequence reads: CSVGTSGGQHNEQYF. CDR3 sequence (DNA): TGCAGCGTCGGGACTAGCGGGGGACAACACAATGAGCAGTACTTC.

The rearrangement uses TRBV12-3 or TRBV12-4 and TRBJ2-7, with 14 positions matching TRBD2. Trimming removed 7 bases from V and 1 base from J; junction bases left unmatched: 9. This CDR3 spans 17 amino acids. The CDR3: CASTPPGLAGASYEQYF. CDR3 DNA sequence: TGTGCCAGCACTCCACCGGGACTAGCGGGGGCGTCCTACGAGCAGTACTTC.

The V and J genes are TRBV6-1 and TRBJ2-7; 10 nucleotides line up with TRBD2. Near its end, the DNA agrees better with TRBJ2-5, so the J call may be wrong. The germline CDR1 and CDR2 sequences are MNHNS and SASEGT. CDR3 length: 15 amino acids. The CDR3 reads CASSPSLAGLETQYF. As DNA, the CDR3 is TGTGCCAGCAGTCCCTCACTAGCGGGGTTGGAGACCCAGTACTTC.

This clonotype was detected a few times. This chain uses TRBV9 with TRBJ1-2; 8 bases are shared with TRBD1. The CDR3 runs 11 residues. Per the germline V gene, CDR1 is SGDLS and CDR2 is YYNGEE. V was clipped by 7 bases and J by 8 bases; unmatched bases: 4. The CDR3 sequence is CASGQGWGYTF. The CDR3 coding sequence is TGTGCCAGCGGACAGGGATGGGGCTACACCTTC.

This clonotype was detected only a few times. The rearrangement uses TRBV28 and TRBJ2-7, with 8 bases that match TRBD1. V shed 7 bases and J 2 bases; nucleotides not matched to a gene: 7. Germline V gene lookup returns CDR1 MDHEN and CDR2 SYDVKM. The CDR3 is 14 residues long. The CDR3, as DNA: TGTGCCAGCATCTCAGCGGACAGGGCCTACGAGCAGTACTTC. Translated: CASISADRAYEQYF.

The V and J genes are TRBV6-2 or TRBV6-3 and TRBJ2-7, with a possible D match to TRBD2 (5 bases). The CDR3 has 16 amino acids. Germline V CDR1 and CDR2: MNHEY, SVGEGT. V dropped 2 bases and J dropped 3 bases, with 17 bases sitting between them. The CDR3 reads CASSYTHGGILYEQYF. CDR3 bases: TGTGCCAGCAGTTACACACATGGAGGCATTCTCTACGAGCAGTACTTC.

This chain links TRBV5-1 with TRBJ1-2; D is ambiguous. Trimming took 9 bases from V and 5 from J, leaving 11 bases between them. Germline CDR1 and CDR2: SGHRS and YFSETQ. The CDR3 is 11 amino acids. As DNA, the CDR3 is TGCGCCAACACGAACGGGTATGGCTACACCTTC. Translating it yields CANTNGYGYTF.

The rearrangement uses TRBV11-1 and TRBJ2-3; a weak D match, TRBD2 (5 bases). Trimming cost V 5 bases and J 4 bases, with 10 bases left between them. CDR3 length: 13 residues. Germline assignment: CDR1 SGHAT and CDR2 FQDESV (reference sequence). This chain's CDR3 is CASSQRLPDTQYF. CDR3 DNA: TGTGCCAGCAGCCAAAGACTACCAGATACGCAGTATTTT.

The rearrangement links TRBV25-1 to TRBJ2-3; 8 nucleotides agree with TRBD1. The junction had 5 bases not matched to a gene; V was cut back by 3 bases and J by 6 bases. Germline CDR1 and CDR2: MGHDK and SYGVNS. CDR3 length: 14 amino acids. CDR3 residues: CASSEKNRGDTQYF. CDR3 DNA sequence: TGTGCCAGCAGTGAGAAAAACAGGGGGGATACGCAGTATTTT.

Points on this clonotype: This may be a read error: a much more frequent sequence differs by one nucleotide. The CDR3 nucleotides read TGTGTCAGCACCAATGTCAGGAGCTCCTACGAGCAGTACTTC. Its translation: CVSTNVRSSYEQYF. The rearrangement uses TRBV7-8 and TRBJ2-7; D unresolved. The CDR3 is 14 amino acids. Germline-derived CDR1 and CDR2 are SGHVS and FQNEAQ.

The rearrangement joins TRBV9 to TRBJ2-1; 9 bases line up with TRBD2. The germline V gene has CDR1 SGDLS and CDR2 YYNGEE. CDR3 length: 17 amino acids. V shed 6 bases and J 7 bases; nucleotides not matched to a gene: 17. The chain's CDR3 is CASTLNSGLAGLNEQFF. The CDR3 DNA sequence: TGTGCCAGCACCCTCAACTCTGGGCTAGCGGGGTTGAATGAGCAGTTCTTC.

The gene calls are TRBV28 and TRBJ2-1; TRBD1 is a possible D gene (5 bases). Germline CDR1 MDHEN, CDR2 SYDVKM. CDR3 length equals 15 residues. V lost 3 bases and J 5 bases, leaving 14 bases between the germline ends. CDR3 region: CASSFAGNGNNEQFF. For the CDR3, the DNA is TGTGCCAGCAGTTTTGCAGGGAATGGGAACAATGAGCAGTTCTTC.

The rearrangement uses TRBV5-1 and TRBJ1-4, with D perhaps matching TRBD1 (5 bases). V gave up 1 base and J gave up 4 bases, with 11 bases separating them. There are 15 residues in the CDR3. From germline, CDR1 is SGHRS and CDR2 YFSETQ. The CDR3 DNA is TGCGCCAGCAGCTTGACGGGGCCAAGTAATGAAAAACTGTTTTTT. It is translated as CASSLTGPSNEKLFF. Based on the CDR3 plus reference TRBV5-1 and TRBJ1-4, the full variable domain is KAGVTQTPRYLIKTRGQQVTLSCSPISGHRSVSWYQQTPGQGLQFLFEYFSETQRNKGNFPGRFSGRQFSNSRSEMNVSTLELGDSALYLCASSLTGPSNEKLFFGSGTQLSVL.

Notes on this clonotype: At one boundary the junction diverges from the germline segment, which might be a read error. The chain recombines TRBV3-1 with TRBJ2-7; the D is unclear. Germline V gives CDR1 LGHDT, CDR2 YNNKEL (reference sequence). The CDR3 length is 11 residues. This CDR3 reads CASSHSHEQYF. CDR3 coding DNA: TGTGCCAGCAGCCACTCCCACGAGCAGTACTTC.

The chain links TRBV20-1 to TRBJ1-4; 7 bases map to TRBD1. The V segment lost 6 bases and the J segment 4 bases; nucleotides outside the gene matches: 8. The CDR3 runs to 14 residues. CDR1 and CDR2 (germline): DFQATT, SNEGSKA (reference sequence). CDR3 residues: CSAAGDSFNEKLFF. CDR3 coding DNA: TGCAGTGCCGCTGGGGACAGTTTTAATGAAAAACTGTTTTTT.

This clonotype was seen only a few times. V is TRBV6-1 and J is TRBJ1-6; D gene unclear. The CDR3 extends over 14 amino acids. V lost 11 bases and J 0 bases, leaving 11 bases between the germline ends. In germline, CDR1 is MNHNS, CDR2 SASEGT. CDR3 loop: CAVPESSYNSPLHF. The CDR3 DNA is TGTGCCGTACCCGAGAGCTCCTATAATTCACCCCTCCACTTT.

The J gene is TRBJ2-5, the V gene TRBV9; D uncertain. Deletions cut 6 bases from V and 3 bases from J, with 18 bases between. This CDR3 comprises 15 residues. CDR1 and CDR2 from the germline V gene are SGDLS and YYNGEE. CDR3: CASNSPHGPKETQYF. As DNA, the CDR3 is TGTGCCAGCAATTCCCCTCATGGCCCAAAAGAGACCCAGTACTTC.

V and J are TRBV6-5 and TRBJ2-2; no firm D call. Germline V CDR1 and CDR2: MNHEY, SVGAGI. V was clipped by 3 bases and J by 3 bases, with 8 bases between them. The CDR3 is made up of 14 amino acids. The CDR3 reads CASSYRPHTGELFF. The CDR3 DNA reads as TGTGCCAGCAGTTATAGGCCCCACACCGGGGAGCTGTTTTTT.

This rearrangement joins TRBV6-2 or TRBV6-3 to TRBJ2-7; 7 nucleotides agree with TRBD2. The J call may be incorrect, as the DNA end agrees better with TRBJ2-5. CDR3 length: 13 residues. Germline CDR1 and CDR2: MNHEY and SVGEGT. The CDR3 protein is CASTPGGLQTQYF. DNA for the CDR3: TGTGCCAGCACCCCCGGGGGGTTACAGACCCAGTACTTC.

The chain combines TRBV20-1 with TRBJ2-7, with D tentatively TRBD1 (7 bases). CDR1 and CDR2 (germline): DFQATT, SNEGSKA (reference sequence). V was pared by 3 bases and J by 7 bases, with 13 bases between. The length of the CDR3 is 12 residues. DNA of the CDR3: TGCAGTGCTAGCCAGGGGGGTGGGGAGCAGTACTTC. Residues: CSASQGGGEQYF.

The table lists this clonotype with a few counts. The CDR3 bases are TGCGCCAGCAGTTCCGGGACCGGCGGGGGGGCCAATGACATTCAGTACTTC. Encoded protein: CASSSGTGGGANDIQYF. The rearrangement links TRBV4-1 to TRBJ2-4; 9 bases align to TRBD2. The length of the CDR3 is 17 residues. From germline, CDR1 is MGHRA and CDR2 YSYEKL. The trim removed 6 bases at V and 8 bases at J, leaving 17 bases unmatched.

This chain links TRBV7-9 with TRBJ2-5, with TRBD2 matching over 8 bases. CDR1 is SEHNR, CDR2 FQNEAQ, per germline (reference sequence). The CDR3 spans 15 residues. The trim removed 7 bases at V and 2 bases at J, leaving 9 bases unmatched. CDR3 coding DNA: TGTGCCAGCACCCGGGGGGGTAACGCTCAAGAGACCCAGTACTTC. Its translation: CASTRGGNAQETQYF.

This clonotype was observed a few times. The CDR3 loop reads CSARDLNSGYEQYF. Written as DNA, the CDR3 is TGCAGTGCTAGAGATCTCAACAGTGGCTACGAGCAGTACTTC. The chain has TRBV20-1 and TRBJ2-7; D is uncertain. The CDR3 is 14 amino acids. The ends were cut back, 0 bases at V and 3 bases at J, with 12 bases in the middle. The germline V gene has CDR1 DFQATT and CDR2 SNEGSKA (reference sequence).

The V call is TRBV27, the J call TRBJ1-1; D gene unclear. The V gene's germline CDR1 is MNHEY and CDR2 SMNVEV (reference sequence). The CDR3 has 15 amino acids. Trimming cost V 4 bases and J 3 bases, with 15 bases left between them. CDR3 in DNA: TGTGCCAGCAGTTCTCTCCTCGGTGGCTACACTGAAGCTTTCTTT. This sequence encodes CASSSLLGGYTEAFF.

The V and J genes are TRBV3-1 and TRBJ1-6; D is unresolved. This CDR3 is built from 15 residues. V was shortened by 0 bases and J by 6 bases, with 9 bases between the two germline ends. The germline V gene encodes CDR1 LGHDT and CDR2 YNNKEL (reference sequence). The CDR3 DNA reads TGTGCCAGCAGCCAAGAACGCCATTCTAATTCACCCCTCCACTTT. Translation: CASSQERHSNSPLHF.